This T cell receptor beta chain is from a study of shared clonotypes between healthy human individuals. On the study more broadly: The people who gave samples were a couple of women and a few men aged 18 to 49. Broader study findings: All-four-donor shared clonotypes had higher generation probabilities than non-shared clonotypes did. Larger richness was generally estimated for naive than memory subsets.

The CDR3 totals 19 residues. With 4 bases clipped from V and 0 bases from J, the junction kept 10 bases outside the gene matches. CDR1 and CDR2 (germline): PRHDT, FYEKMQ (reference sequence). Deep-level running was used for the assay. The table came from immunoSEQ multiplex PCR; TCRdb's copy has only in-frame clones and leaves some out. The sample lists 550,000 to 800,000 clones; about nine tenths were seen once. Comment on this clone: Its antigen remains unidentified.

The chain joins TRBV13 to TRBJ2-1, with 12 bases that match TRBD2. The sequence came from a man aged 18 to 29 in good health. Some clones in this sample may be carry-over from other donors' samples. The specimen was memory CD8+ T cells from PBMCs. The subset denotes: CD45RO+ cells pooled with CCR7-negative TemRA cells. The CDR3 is CASSSTSGSSFFSYNEQFF. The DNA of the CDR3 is TGTGCCAGCAGCTCGACTAGCGGGAGTTCCTTTTTCTCCTACAATGAGCAGTTCTTC.